Listed here are 27 T cell receptor beta chains from one sample, sequenced in a study of shared clonotypes between healthy human individuals. The table came from immunoSEQ multiplex PCR; TCRdb's copy has only in-frame clones and leaves some out. Altogether about 380,000 clones are present, 96% being singletons, with the ten largest covering around 0.29%. Specimen: memory CD8+ T cells sorted from blood. Subset given: CD45RO+ cells pooled with CCR7-negative TemRA cells. These receptors were taken from a man aged 30-40 years in good health.

The rearrangement joins TRBV11-3 to TRBJ1-1; no clear D. V lost 5 bases, J lost 1 base, and 11 bases lay in between. In germline, CDR1 is SGHNT, CDR2 YENEEA. CDR3 size: 14 residues. This chain's CDR3 is CASSTGPRNTEAFF. The CDR3 DNA reads TGTGCCAGCAGCACCGGACCGCGGAACACTGAAGCTTTCTTT.

The chain is built from TRBV27 and TRBJ2-2; D remains ambiguous. The CDR3 loop spans 13 amino acids. V was trimmed by 3 bases and J by 4 bases, leaving 6 bases between them. In germline, CDR1 is MNHEY, CDR2 SMNVEV (reference sequence). CDR3 amino acids: CASSLVSTGELFF. The CDR3 coding sequence is TGTGCCAGCAGTTTGGTCAGCACCGGGGAGCTGTTTTTT.

The rearrangement joins TRBV25-1 to TRBJ2-7, with TRBD2 matching over 7 bases. V was clipped by 1 base and J by 2 bases; unmatched bases: 5. CDR3 size: 15 residues. CDR1 is MGHDK, CDR2 SYGVNS, per germline. CDR3 sequence (DNA): TGTGCCAGCAGTGAATTGGGGGGGGGAACCTACGAGCAGTACTTC. Protein: CASSELGGGTYEQYF.

The chain is built from TRBV18 and TRBJ1-6; perhaps TRBD1 as D (5 bases). Trimming left V 6 bases short and J 7 bases short, with 10 bases between. The CDR3 contains 13 residues. Germline lookup yields CDR1 KGHSH and CDR2 LQKENI. The CDR3 bases are TGTGCCAGCTCGCCGACAGCGAATTCACCCCTCCACTTT. Translated, it gives CASSPTANSPLHF.

This chain connects TRBV6-6 to TRBJ2-3; D is ambiguous. The germline gives CDR1 MNHNY, CDR2 SVGAGI (reference sequence). This CDR3 spans 14 amino acids. Between the trimmed V and J ends, which lost 2 bases and 5 bases, there was a span of 11 bases. This chain's CDR3 is CASSYGKREDTQYF. In nucleotides, the CDR3 is TGTGCCAGCAGTTACGGGAAAAGGGAAGATACGCAGTATTTT.

The rearrangement links TRBV4-2 to TRBJ1-1; D gene unclear. CDR1 LGHNA and CDR2 YNFKEQ come from the germline V gene. The CDR3 covers 14 residues. V lost 0 bases and J 0 bases, leaving 5 bases between the germline ends. The CDR3 protein is CASSQDQLNTEAFF. CDR3 nucleotides: TGTGCCAGCAGCCAAGACCAGCTGAACACTGAAGCTTTCTTT.

The chain employs TRBV10-3 and TRBJ2-5, with 7 bases aligning to TRBD1. The CDR3 contains 13 residues. V lost 6 bases to trimming and J lost 3 bases; unmatched junction nucleotides: 4. Germline V gene sequence: CDR1 ENHRY, CDR2 SYGVKD. The CDR3 here is CAIRGTAKETQYF. Here the CDR3 DNA reads TGTGCCATCAGGGGGACAGCAAAAGAGACCCAGTACTTC.

This sequence joins TRBV5-1 and TRBJ2-7; TRBD1 matches 10 bases. J was trimmed by 0 bases and V by 3 bases; bases with no gene match: 3. Looked up from germline, CDR1 is SGHRS and CDR2 is YFSETQ. This CDR3 comprises 15 residues. As DNA, the CDR3 is TGCGCCAGCAGCTCGGGACAGGGGAGCTCCTACGAGCAGTACTTC. It codes for CASSSGQGSSYEQYF.

The chain combines TRBV11-2 with TRBJ2-7; D is uncertain. Per germline, CDR1 SGHAT and CDR2 FQNNGV. The germline V and J ends were trimmed by 0 bases and 2 bases, with 8 bases remaining between them. The CDR3 extends over 14 amino acids. CDR3 residues: CASSLDSIPYEQYF. In DNA, the CDR3 is TGTGCCAGCAGCTTAGACAGTATCCCCTACGAGCAGTACTTC.

CDR3: CASSLGGWGQPQHF. CDR3 DNA: TGCGCCAGCAGCTTGGGCGGGTGGGGTCAGCCCCAGCATTTT. V and J are TRBV5-1 and TRBJ1-5; D gene unclear. V lost 0 bases, J lost 6 bases, and 10 bases lay in between. The germline CDR1 and CDR2 sequences are SGHRS and YFSETQ. The CDR3 totals 14 residues.

The chain couples TRBV5-6 to TRBJ2-2, with D perhaps TRBD1 (6 bases). V lost 2 bases and J 7 bases, leaving 6 bases between the germline ends. The germline CDR1 and CDR2 sequences are SGHDT and YYEEEE. The CDR3 is 12 residues long. CDR3 DNA sequence: TGTGCCAGCAGCTTAGGGGGCGGGGAGCTGTTTTTT. Its protein is CASSLGGGELFF.

The V and J genes are TRBV27 and TRBJ2-1; D remains unclear. The germline gives CDR1 MNHEY, CDR2 SMNVEV (reference sequence). V lost 8 bases to trimming and J lost 6 bases, with 2 bases between them. The CDR3 is 9 amino acids. CDR3 loop: CASVNEQFF. The DNA for the CDR3 is TGTGCCAGCGTCAATGAGCAGTTCTTC.

The chain employs TRBV9 and TRBJ2-5; D is perhaps TRBD1 (6 bases). The V end lost 4 bases, the J end lost 5 bases, and 18 bases lay between the germline ends. The germline V gene encodes CDR1 SGDLS and CDR2 YYNGEE. This CDR3 is built from 15 residues. CDR3 residues: CASSPTGIGRETQYF. Written as DNA, the CDR3 is TGTGCCAGCAGCCCTACAGGGATCGGTCGGGAGACCCAGTACTTC.

V usage is TRBV11-3 and J usage is TRBJ2-3; D is unclear. Trimming took 0 bases from V and 6 from J, leaving 10 bases between them. Germline CDR1 and CDR2: SGHNT and YENEEA. This CDR3 spans 14 amino acids. CDR3 DNA sequence: TGTGCCAGCAGCTTAGACTCATTGAGGGATACGCAGTATTTT. This gives the protein CASSLDSLRDTQYF.

V gene TRBV10-3 combines with J gene TRBJ2-5; D might be TRBD1 (7 bases). The germline gives CDR1 ENHRY, CDR2 SYGVKD. CDR3 size: 16 residues. Trimming removed 4 bases at V and 0 bases at J, with 15 bases between. The CDR3 nucleotides read TGTGCCATCAGTGTAGGGGGCGGGATTAACCAAGAGACCCAGTACTTC. Translating it yields CAISVGGGINQETQYF.

The V and J genes are TRBV27 and TRBJ2-7; tentatively, D is TRBD1 (6 bases). Looked up from germline, CDR1 is MNHEY and CDR2 is SMNVEV (reference sequence). This CDR3 comprises 13 residues. V shed 4 bases and J shed 0 bases, with 7 bases lying between them. CDR3 sequence: CASSWGPSYEQYF. In DNA, the CDR3 is TGTGCCAGCAGTTGGGGGCCCTCCTACGAGCAGTACTTC.

The rearrangement uses TRBV28 and TRBJ2-4; 9 nucleotides line up with TRBD2. The V gene end was trimmed by 2 bases and the J gene end by 8 bases; junction bases not matched to a gene: 4. The germline CDR1 and CDR2 sequences are MDHEN and SYDVKM. There are 14 residues in the CDR3. CDR3 sequence reads: CASSLAGGPHIQYF. DNA for the CDR3: TGTGCCAGCAGTTTAGCGGGAGGGCCACACATTCAGTACTTC.

This chain connects TRBV6-6 to TRBJ2-7, with D tentatively TRBD1 (6 bases). CDR1 MNHNY and CDR2 SVGAGI come from the germline V gene (reference sequence). The length of the CDR3 is 13 residues. Trimming cost V 9 bases and J 3 bases, with 15 bases left between them. CDR3 bases: TGTGCCAGTGGACAGTTCACCAACTACGAGCAGTACTTC. Its translation: CASGQFTNYEQYF.

With regard to this clone: The sample has other DNA sequences that encode this CDR3 too. The genes are TRBV7-3 and TRBJ2-5, with TRBD1 matching over 9 bases. V dropped 6 bases and J dropped 5; count of bases not matched to a gene: 4. This CDR3 has 13 amino acids. Germline lookup yields CDR1 SGHTA and CDR2 FQGTGA. The CDR3 here is CASSRDRGETQYF. CDR3 nucleotide sequence: TGTGCCAGCAGTCGCGACAGGGGGGAGACCCAGTACTTC.

The chain employs TRBV20-1 and TRBJ2-1; no definite D call. This CDR3 is 11 amino acids long. The V end lost 5 bases, the J end lost 3 bases, and 5 bases lay between the germline ends. Germline-derived CDR1 and CDR2 are DFQATT and SNEGSKA (reference sequence). The CDR3 spells CSAVNYNEQFF. The CDR3 DNA is TGCAGTGCTGTGAACTACAATGAGCAGTTCTTC.

The chain combines TRBV6-5 with TRBJ1-5; 12 nucleotides align to TRBD1. Germline CDR1 reads MNHEY; CDR2 reads SVGAGI. The V segment lost 6 bases and the J segment 2 bases; nucleotides outside the gene matches: 2. The CDR3 loop spans 15 amino acids. CDR3 amino acids: CASRGTGGGNQPQHF. CDR3 DNA sequence: TGTGCCAGCAGGGGGACAGGGGGCGGCAATCAGCCCCAGCATTTT.

V and J are TRBV4-1 and TRBJ2-1; 9 positions agree with TRBD2. After removal of 1 base from V and 6 bases from J, the junction contained 7 bases not matched to a gene. This CDR3 spans 16 amino acids. Germline CDR1 reads MGHRA; CDR2 reads YSYEKL. CDR3 protein: CASSQASGLARNEQFF. The CDR3 DNA reads TGCGCCAGCAGCCAAGCGTCGGGACTAGCACGCAATGAGCAGTTCTTC.

This sequence joins TRBV5-1 and TRBJ1-2; 7 bases agree with TRBD1. The length of the CDR3 is 13 residues. Per the germline V gene, CDR1 is SGHRS and CDR2 is YFSETQ. J lost 8 bases, V lost 2 bases, and 6 bases had no gene match. The CDR3 protein is CASSLGQAGGYTF. For the CDR3, the DNA is TGCGCCAGCAGCTTAGGACAGGCGGGAGGCTACACCTTC. The complete variable domain, with remaining parts taken from reference TRBV5-1 and TRBJ1-2, reads KAGVTQTPRYLIKTRGQQVTLSCSPISGHRSVSWYQQTPGQGLQFLFEYFSETQRNKGNFPGRFSGRQFSNSRSEMNVSTLELGDSALYLCASSLGQAGGYTFGSGTRLTVV.

CDR3 DNA: TGTGCCACCAGCTCTAGGGGGCGTCGGGAGCAGTACTTC. Its protein product is CATSSRGRREQYF. This rearrangement joins TRBV15 to TRBJ2-7, with 7 positions matching TRBD1. The junction had 8 bases not matched to a gene; V was cut back by 5 bases and J by 7 bases. CDR3 length equals 13 residues. Germline CDR1 reads LNHNV; CDR2 reads YYDKDF (reference sequence).

The chain couples TRBV29-1 to TRBJ2-7; no firm D call. The CDR3 covers 12 residues. CDR1 and CDR2 from the germline V gene are SQVTM and ANQGSEA. V was cut by 4 bases and J by 2 bases, with 9 bases left in between. CDR3 amino acids: CSVVVSTYEQYF. The CDR3 DNA sequence: TGCAGCGTTGTTGTCAGCACCTACGAGCAGTACTTC.

The chain uses TRBV18 and TRBJ2-6; no firm D call. Germline V gives CDR1 KGHSH, CDR2 LQKENI. This CDR3 has 15 amino acids. V was trimmed by 3 bases and J by 1 base, leaving 7 bases between them. CDR3 sequence: CASSPQKSGANVLTF. The CDR3 DNA sequence: TGTGCCAGCTCACCCCAGAAATCTGGGGCCAACGTCCTGACTTTC.

The V and J genes are TRBV11-2 and TRBJ2-7; TRBD2 matches at 9 bases. Germline V CDR1 and CDR2: SGHAT, FQNNGV. V gave up 2 bases and J gave up 4 bases; unmatched junction bases: 12. The CDR3 loop spans 17 amino acids. The CDR3 protein is CASSLSVSGGGGYEQYF. CDR3 nucleotides: TGTGCCAGCAGCTTATCCGTTAGCGGGGGCGGAGGATACGAGCAGTACTTC.